This T cell receptor (beta chain) came from a study of cytomegalovirus exposure and HLA in healthy donors. Study background: The 120 or so validation repertoires used the same platform as the 550 to 850 first-cohort repertoires (as reported by a later analysis).

Concerning this clone itself: The antigen is not known.

Clones were sequenced by immunoSEQ multiplex PCR, and TCRdb holds only the in-frame ones, with some missing. The sample consists of 160,000 or so clones, roughly 86% of them appearing once. Regarding the study as a whole: A few chains tied to CMV proved CMV antigen-specific in vitro.

Trimming removed 0 bases from V and 4 bases from J, with 4 bases in between. Germline assignment: CDR1 MRHNA and CDR2 SNTAGT. This CDR3 has 13 residues. This chain links TRBV6-4 with TRBJ2-1; no reliable D call. Sequenced input: PBMCs. The source is a man younger than 35 in good health and CMV-seropositive. The CDR3 here is CASSDSVYNEQFF. Written as DNA, the CDR3 is TGTGCCAGCAGTGACTCCGTTTACAATGAGCAGTTCTTC.